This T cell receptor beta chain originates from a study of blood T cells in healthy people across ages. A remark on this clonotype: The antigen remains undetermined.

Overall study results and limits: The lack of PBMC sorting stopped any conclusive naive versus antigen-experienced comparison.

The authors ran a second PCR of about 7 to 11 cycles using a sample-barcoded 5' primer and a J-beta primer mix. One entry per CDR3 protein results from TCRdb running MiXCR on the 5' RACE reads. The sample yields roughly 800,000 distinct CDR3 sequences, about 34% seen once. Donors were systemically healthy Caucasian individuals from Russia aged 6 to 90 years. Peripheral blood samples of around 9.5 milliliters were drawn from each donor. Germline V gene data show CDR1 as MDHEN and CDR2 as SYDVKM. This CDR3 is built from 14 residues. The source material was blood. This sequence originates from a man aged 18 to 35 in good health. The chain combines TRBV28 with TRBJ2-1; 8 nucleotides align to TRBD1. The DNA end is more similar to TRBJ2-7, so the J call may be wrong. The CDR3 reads CASSPGGAQYEQYF. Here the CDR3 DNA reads TGTGCCAGCAGTCCAGGGGGCGCCCAATACGAGCAGTACTTC.